The 6 T cell receptor beta chains in this list originate from one sample, sequenced in a study of blood T cell repertoires in COVID-19. Method: immunoSEQ multiplex PCR; TCRdb's copy keeps in-frame clones and lacks some. Here the sample spans 440,000 or so clones, 70% to 90% being singletons. Sequencing input: peripheral blood. The source of these receptors is a woman aged 35 to 49 with COVID-19, enrolled during active disease.

V and J are TRBV9 and TRBJ2-7, with 10 bases matching TRBD2. There are 16 residues in the CDR3. V lost 2 bases and J lost 2; bases outside the gene matches: 7. In germline, CDR1 is SGDLS, CDR2 YYNGEE. The CDR3 DNA sequence: TGTGCCAGCAGCGTGACCGGGACTAGCGATGCCTACGAGCAGTACTTC. It translates to CASSVTGTSDAYEQYF.

The V gene is TRBV12-5, the J gene TRBJ1-5, with D unclear. Germline V CDR1 and CDR2: LGHNT, FRNRAP. The CDR3 runs 14 residues. Trimming took 0 bases from V and 7 from J, leaving 10 bases between them. CDR3 protein: CASGLVDRSQPQHF. The CDR3 DNA follows: TGTGCTAGTGGTTTGGTCGATAGAAGCCAGCCCCAGCATTTT.

The CDR3 DNA is TGTGCCAGCAGCGTCACAGGGGGCAGGGAAGCTTTCTTT. This encodes CASSVTGGREAFF. V gene TRBV7-2 combines with J gene TRBJ1-1; TRBD1 agrees at 9 bases. The CDR3 consists of 13 residues. Germline V gene data show CDR1 as SGHTA and CDR2 as FQGNSA. J was trimmed by 8 bases and V by 5 bases; bases with no gene match: 6.

V is TRBV27 and J is TRBJ1-6; D might be TRBD1 (6 bases). CDR3 size: 16 residues. V shed 7 bases and J shed 3 bases, with 16 bases lying between them. The germline V gene has CDR1 MNHEY and CDR2 SMNVEV (reference sequence). DNA of the CDR3: TGTGCCAGCAAGTTCCAGAGACAGGTCTATAATTCACCCCTCCACTTT. Its translation: CASKFQRQVYNSPLHF.

V gene TRBV7-2 combines with J gene TRBJ1-2, with 7 positions matching TRBD1. Germline V gene lookup returns CDR1 SGHTA and CDR2 FQGNSA. V lost 5 bases to trimming and J lost 0 bases; unmatched junction nucleotides: 6. This CDR3 spans 15 amino acids. The CDR3 sequence is CASSPGTAANYGYTF. The CDR3 DNA reads as TGTGCCAGCAGCCCCGGGACAGCCGCTAACTATGGCTACACCTTC.

The chain recombines TRBV5-1 with TRBJ1-5; D is perhaps TRBD1 (5 bases). This CDR3 spans 15 amino acids. V lost 4 bases and J lost 5, with 16 bases in between. Germline CDR1 reads SGHRS; CDR2 reads YFSETQ. The CDR3, as DNA: TGCGCCAGCAGCAACGGCGGGACGGCAGATCAGCCCCAGCATTTT. It yields the protein CASSNGGTADQPQHF. The entire variable domain, with the rest obtained from reference TRBV5-1 and TRBJ1-5, is as follows: KAGVTQTPRYLIKTRGQQVTLSCSPISGHRSVSWYQQTPGQGLQFLFEYFSETQRNKGNFPGRFSGRQFSNSRSEMNVSTLELGDSALYLCASSNGGTADQPQHFGDGTRLSIL.